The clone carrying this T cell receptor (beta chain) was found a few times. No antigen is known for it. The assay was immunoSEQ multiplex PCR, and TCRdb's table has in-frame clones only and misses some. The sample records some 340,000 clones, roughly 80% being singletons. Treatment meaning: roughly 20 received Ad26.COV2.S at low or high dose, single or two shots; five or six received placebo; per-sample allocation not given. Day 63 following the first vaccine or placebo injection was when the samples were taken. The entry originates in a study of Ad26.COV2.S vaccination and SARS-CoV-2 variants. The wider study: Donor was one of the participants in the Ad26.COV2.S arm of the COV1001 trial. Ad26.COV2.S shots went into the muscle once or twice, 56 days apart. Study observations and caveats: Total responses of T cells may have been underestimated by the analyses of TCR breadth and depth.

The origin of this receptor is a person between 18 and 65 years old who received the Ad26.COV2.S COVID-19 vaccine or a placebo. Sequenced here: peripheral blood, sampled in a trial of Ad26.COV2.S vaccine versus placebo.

The DNA for the CDR3 is TGTGCCAGCAGCCCCAGGGACGGCTATGGCTACACCTTC. This gives the protein CASSPRDGYGYTF. This chain connects TRBV3-1 (or the pseudogene TRBV3-2) to TRBJ1-2; D is possibly TRBD1 (5 bases). Germline assignment: CDR1 LGHDT and CDR2 YNNKEL (reference sequence). V was clipped by 4 bases and J by 4 bases, with 10 bases between them. CDR3 length equals 13 residues.